This entry lists 12 T cell receptor beta chains sequenced from one sample in a study of T cell repertoires in cytomegalovirus infection. TCRdb processed the reads anew with MiXCR; each CDR3 protein has one entry. The sample shows under 250,000 distinct CDR3 sequences, roughly 6.5% of them seen only once. Sequenced material: PBMCs. All receptors derive from a human donor in good health (CMV status not recorded). Some clones in this sample may be carry-over from other donors' samples.

This clonotype was detected ten times or more. The chain has TRBV7-9 and TRBJ2-2, with D uncertain. Germline-derived CDR1 and CDR2 are SEHNR and FQNEAQ (reference sequence). The V end lost 5 bases, the J end lost 3 bases, and 13 bases lay between the germline ends. The CDR3 covers 15 residues. DNA for the CDR3: TGTGCCAGCAGCCCCCTCCTCAAGTACACCGGGGAGCTGTTTTTT. It encodes CASSPLLKYTGELFF.

This clonotype was counted at least ten times. CDR3 nucleotide sequence: TGTGCCAGCACTCGAGGGCCCCGCTACGAGCAGTACTTC. This gives the protein CASTRGPRYEQYF. The chain carries TRBV6-2 or TRBV6-3 and TRBJ2-7, with a tentative D call TRBD2 (5 bases). Germline V gene sequence: CDR1 MNHEY, CDR2 SVGEGT. The CDR3 is made up of 13 amino acids. Deletions cut 7 bases from V and 3 bases from J, with 13 bases between.

This clonotype was recorded at least ten times. The chain combines TRBV7-2 with TRBJ1-4; the D is unclear. CDR1 is SGHTA and CDR2 is FQGNSA in the germline V gene. The CDR3 totals 12 residues. Deletions cut 5 bases from V and 2 bases from J, with 3 bases between. CDR3 sequence (DNA): TGTGCCAGCAGCGTTACTAATGAAAAACTGTTTTTT. This translates into CASSVTNEKLFF.

In its sample, this clonotype was seen many times. This sequence joins TRBV6-5 and TRBJ1-2; 9 bases are shared with TRBD1. This CDR3 is 14 amino acids long. J was trimmed by 6 bases and V by 6 bases; bases with no gene match: 8. The germline V gene encodes CDR1 MNHEY and CDR2 SVGAGI. CDR3 DNA: TGTGCCAGCAGCCAAACGAGGACAGGGGATGGCTACACCTTC. Amino acids: CASSQTRTGDGYTF.

This clonotype was counted at least ten times. This chain joins TRBV20-1 and TRBJ1-1, with D perhaps TRBD1 (5 bases). The ends were cut back, 3 bases at V and 3 bases at J, with 14 bases in the middle. Germline loops: CDR1 DFQATT, CDR2 SNEGSKA (reference sequence). The CDR3 length is 14 residues. CDR3 loop: CSASDRTRDTEAFF. CDR3 DNA: TGCAGTGCTAGCGACAGAACGAGGGACACTGAAGCTTTCTTT.

There are many counts of this clonotype. The genes are TRBV7-2 and TRBJ2-1; TRBD2 agrees at 9 bases. CDR1 SGHTA and CDR2 FQGNSA come from the germline V gene. The CDR3 is 14 residues long. With V trimmed by 6 bases and J by 5 bases, 5 bases remained unmatched. The CDR3: CASRGLAPHNEQFF. The CDR3 nucleotides are TGTGCCAGCAGAGGACTAGCGCCACACAATGAGCAGTTCTTC.

This clonotype was seen repeatedly, ten times or more. The J gene is TRBJ1-2, the V gene TRBV6-1; 8 bases fit TRBD1. Germline loops: CDR1 MNHNS, CDR2 SASEGT. The CDR3 is made up of 13 amino acids. With 8 bases clipped from V and 8 bases from J, the junction kept 10 bases outside the gene matches. CDR3 bases: TGTGCCAGCGCCAGGACAGGGACCCGCGGCTACACCTTC. Its protein product is CASARTGTRGYTF.

This clonotype was counted at least ten times. V gene TRBV6-2 or TRBV6-3 combines with J gene TRBJ2-1; D may be TRBD2 (8 bases). The CDR3 contains 17 residues. V was pared by 6 bases and J by 4 bases, with 22 bases between. CDR1 and CDR2 (germline): MNHEY, SVGEGT. The CDR3 here is CASSDRRGRGVYNEQFF. For the CDR3, the DNA is TGTGCCAGCAGCGACCGGAGGGGGCGGGGGGTGTACAATGAGCAGTTCTTC.

This clonotype was counted many times. The rearrangement uses TRBV7-2 and TRBJ2-5; 10 bases align to TRBD2. Germline loops: CDR1 SGHTA, CDR2 FQGNSA. V lost 2 bases to trimming and J lost 5 bases; unmatched junction nucleotides: 17. This CDR3 spans 19 amino acids. The CDR3 DNA is TGTGCCAGCAGCTTAAGAGGAGCTAGCGGGAGACCCGAAGGGGAGACCCAGTACTTC. Its protein is CASSLRGASGRPEGETQYF.

The table lists this clonotype with many counts. The CDR3 DNA is TGCAGTGCTAGTCCGATGAACACTGAAGCTTTCTTT. Protein sequence: CSASPMNTEAFF. V is TRBV20-1 and J is TRBJ1-1; D uncertain. CDR3 size: 12 residues. Per the germline V gene, CDR1 is DFQATT and CDR2 is SNEGSKA (reference sequence). Trimming took off 3 bases at V and 0 bases at J, with 5 bases between the two ends.

The chain recombines TRBV29-1 with TRBJ1-4; 11 positions match TRBD1. The CDR3 is 16 amino acids. The junction had 13 bases not matched to a gene; V was cut back by 5 bases and J by 8 bases. Per germline, CDR1 SQVTM and CDR2 ANQGSEA. DNA for the CDR3: TGCAGCGTTAAGGTTGGACAGGGGGCGAAAGGAGAAAAACTGTTTTTT. Translation: CSVKVGQGAKGEKLFF.

There are many counts of this clonotype. The V gene is TRBV10-3, the J gene TRBJ2-1; 11 positions match TRBD2. V lost 6 bases to trimming and J lost 4 bases; unmatched junction nucleotides: 5. The CDR3 spans 15 residues. Per the germline V gene, CDR1 is ENHRY and CDR2 is SYGVKD. CDR3 coding DNA: TGTGCCATCAGCCAACTAGCGGGGGATTACAATGAGCAGTTCTTC. Translating it yields CAISQLAGDYNEQFF.